This T cell receptor beta chain was obtained from a study of human T cells and chemical hapten exposure (dated by TCRdb to about 2021). Turning to the overall study: For sensitization, 2% DPC in acetone was applied to a roughly 2 cm by roughly 2 cm area of upper inner arm skin. Alopecia areata with under or over 50% scalp involvement, alopecia totalis and alopecia universalis were represented in the patient cohort, which was mostly female. About 29 alopecia patients gave blood for TCR sequencing at one to four time points (pre-sensitization, 2, 6 and 24 weeks). Patch testing on the upper back used Finn chambers containing 0.01% DPC, with scoring done after 6 days according to International Contact Dermatitis Research Group standards. This study followed changes in the peripheral blood TCR repertoire in vivo during primary and secondary sensitization of alopecia patients to the hapten diphenylcyclopropenone (DPC). Patient blood was sampled pre-sensitization (week 0) and at 2, 6 and about 24 weeks after DPC sensitization. Libraries were pooled for sequencing, and variation in per-sample TCR yields was attributed mainly to small differences in library volumes within the pool. Throughout the roughly 25-week study period, patients were also given weekly therapeutic DPC doses on the scalp. The paper as a whole reports these results and caveats: Patch test score correlated positively with the number of PT1 expanded TCRs, reaching significance at thresholds 8, 16 and 32 but not at 4. After repeated subsampling, changes were observed in the strength of the expansion versus patch-test correlation and in the threshold at which the correlation became significant. All patients had alopecia, a presumed autoimmune disease, so their immune response might differ from that of healthy individuals. No change with DPC sensitization was found in the number of TCRs above 1 in 1000 frequency, and no evidence of global repertoire structure alterations was found. Expanded TCRs formed significantly more large CDR3 similarity clusters than pre-sensitization or healthy control sets, consistent with antigen-driven responses.

In the case of this clonotype: What this receptor recognizes is not known. The record has no base qualities; no much larger clone is one base away.

Including cysteine and phenylalanine, the CDR3 has 14 amino acids. Only the CDR3 DNA stays, 42 bases, in frame from base 1. V is clipped by 2 bases and J by 8 bases, and the sequence between their germline boundaries is 15 bases long. Libraries were built with RACE. The sequencer listed for this sample is NextSeq 500. During library preparation, unique molecular identifiers were attached to individual cDNA molecules so that TCRs could be counted quantitatively and reproducibly. Both TCR alpha and TCR beta chains were sequenced from each blood RNA sample. Turning to the authors' computational methods: Samples had a median of roughly 98,000 TCRs, with a range from 23,224 to 690,600. The Decombinator software suite was used to annotate V, J and CDR3 in the TCR reads. Every sample was subsampled to the same number of TCRs (28,000) for the PS versus PT1 abundance plots. Expanded TCRs were defined as absent before sensitization and observed at least eight times at the 2-week time point. TCRdb ran its own pipeline on the public reads, namely fastp trimming at Q25 and MiXCR clone calling, and kept in-frame beta chains. Merged by CDR3 protein, the rows form single entries marked with the most common genes and DNA. The V and J calls reflect TCRdb's pipeline rather than the authors' work. Counted in this sample were roughly 360,000 distinct CDR3 sequences; more than 4.5% of them appeared once. Around 2.3% of the sample rests with the top ten.

Explained via the paper, the time point label denotes: patch test 1, 2 weeks after DPC sensitization. The treatment or condition label corresponds to: therapeutic diphenylcyclopropenone sensitization with weekly scalp DPC. At each patch-test visit, blood was drawn before the patch test was applied. Patients were eligible if aged 18 to 70, diagnosed with alopecia and judged suitable for DPC therapy, and pregnant patients were excluded. Total RNA was extracted from unfractionated whole blood that had been collected in Tempus Blood RNA tubes. The sample consisted of whole blood, taken in connection with sensitization to the hapten diphenylcyclopropenone (DPC). The chain joins TRBV12-3 or TRBV12-4 to TRBJ1-2; the D gene assignment is ambiguous. This receptor was identified in a woman aged 45-65 years with alopecia areata. Some clones in this sample may be carry-over from other donors' samples. Here the CDR3 is given as CASSLTPRAGGYTF. The bases read TGTGCCAGCAGTTTAACCCCTCGGGCAGGAGGCTACACCTTC.